The clone carrying this TCR beta chain was counted many times. Its matching antigen is unknown. TCRdb independently ran MiXCR on the RT-PCR reads; one entry per CDR3 protein. Of about 300,000 distinct CDR3 sequences in the sample, roughly 22% are singletons; the top ten hold about a tenth. Germline loops: CDR1 SGHRS, CDR2 YFSETQ. This CDR3 spans 15 amino acids. V gave up 3 bases and J gave up 0 bases, with 12 bases separating them. This entry is derived from a study of response to subunit inactivated influenza vaccine. Whole-study findings and limits: The study's authors posited that every seasonal influenza vaccination enlists few new T cells.

The sample here was PBMCs from blood, taken approximately 20 months after vaccination. This receptor was obtained from a man between 50 and 70 years old who received an inactivated influenza vaccine. V usage is TRBV5-1 and J usage is TRBJ1-1, with a possible D match to TRBD1 (5 bases). The CDR3 reads CASSSQMGLNTEAFF. CDR3 nucleotide sequence: TGCGCCAGCAGCTCCCAAATGGGGCTGAACACTGAAGCTTTCTTT.